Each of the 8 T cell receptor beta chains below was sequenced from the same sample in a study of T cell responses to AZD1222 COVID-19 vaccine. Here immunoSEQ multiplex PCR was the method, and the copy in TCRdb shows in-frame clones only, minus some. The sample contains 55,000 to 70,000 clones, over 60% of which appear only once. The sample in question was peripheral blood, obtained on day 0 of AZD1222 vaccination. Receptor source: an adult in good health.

CDR3 residues: CASSWAGTTDTQYF. The CDR3 DNA sequence: TGTGCCAGCAGCTGGGCGGGGACCACAGATACGCAGTATTTT. The chain is built from TRBV5-4 and TRBJ2-3, with D possibly being TRBD2 (6 bases). CDR3 length: 14 amino acids. Between the trimmed V and J ends, which lost 3 bases and 2 bases, there was a span of 10 bases. CDR1 and CDR2 (germline): SGHNT, YYREEE (reference sequence).

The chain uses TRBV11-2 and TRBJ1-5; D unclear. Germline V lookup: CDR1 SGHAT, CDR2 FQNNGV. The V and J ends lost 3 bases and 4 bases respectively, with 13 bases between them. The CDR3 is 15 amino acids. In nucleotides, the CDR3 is TGTGCCAGCAGCTTGACTGAGACAAGAAATCAGCCCCAGCATTTT. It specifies CASSLTETRNQPQHF.

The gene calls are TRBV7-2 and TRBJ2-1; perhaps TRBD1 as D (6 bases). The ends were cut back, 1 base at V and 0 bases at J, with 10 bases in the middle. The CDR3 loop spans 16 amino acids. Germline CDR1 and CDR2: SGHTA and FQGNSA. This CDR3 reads CASSLVGDNSYNEQFF. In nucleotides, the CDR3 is TGTGCCAGCAGCTTAGTGGGGGACAACTCCTACAATGAGCAGTTCTTC.

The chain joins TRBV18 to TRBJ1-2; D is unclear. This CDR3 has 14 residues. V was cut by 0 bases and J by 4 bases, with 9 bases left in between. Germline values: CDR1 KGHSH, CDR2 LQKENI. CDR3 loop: CASSPPKPSYGYTF. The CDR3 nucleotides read TGTGCCAGCTCACCACCGAAGCCATCCTATGGCTACACCTTC.

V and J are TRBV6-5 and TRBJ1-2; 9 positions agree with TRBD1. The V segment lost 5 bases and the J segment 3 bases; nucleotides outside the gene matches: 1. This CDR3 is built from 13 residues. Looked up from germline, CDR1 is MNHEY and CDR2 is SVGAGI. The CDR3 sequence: CASSRTGDYGYTF. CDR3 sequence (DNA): TGTGCCAGCAGTCGGACAGGGGACTATGGCTACACCTTC.

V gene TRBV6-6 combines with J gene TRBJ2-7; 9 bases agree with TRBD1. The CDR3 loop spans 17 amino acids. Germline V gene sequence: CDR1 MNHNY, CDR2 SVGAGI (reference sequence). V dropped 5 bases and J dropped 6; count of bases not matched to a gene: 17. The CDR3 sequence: CASSLQPPGQGLSEQYF. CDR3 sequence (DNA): TGTGCCAGCAGTCTCCAACCCCCTGGACAGGGGTTGAGCGAGCAGTACTTC.

CDR3 in DNA: TGTGCCAGCAGTGAAGCAAGCGGGGGGGGAGGTGAAAAACTGTTTTTT. Translation: CASSEASGGGGEKLFF. The V and J genes are TRBV6-1 and TRBJ1-4, with D maybe TRBD1 (5 bases). The CDR3 sequence is 16 residues long. The germline V and J ends were trimmed by 0 bases and 7 bases, with 15 bases remaining between them. CDR1 is MNHNS and CDR2 is SASEGT in the germline V gene.

DNA for the CDR3: TGTGCCAGCAGCGTAGCCTGGGATGTAGAGACCCAGTACTTC. Its translation: CASSVAWDVETQYF. The chain couples TRBV9 to TRBJ2-5; no clear D. The CDR3 consists of 14 residues. Between the trimmed V and J ends, which lost 0 bases and 4 bases, there was a span of 10 bases. From germline, CDR1 is SGDLS and CDR2 YYNGEE.